The 24 T cell receptor beta chains below all came from one sample that was sequenced in a study of cytomegalovirus exposure and HLA in healthy donors. 13 Jbeta primers and 60 Vbeta primers were used for the PCR. Clones were sequenced by immunoSEQ multiplex PCR, and TCRdb holds only the in-frame ones, with some missing. The profile shows 240,000 or so clones, around 81% of them singletons. Sequencing used PBMCs. The receptors stem from a woman in her sixties in good health and CMV-seropositive.

The CDR3 sequence is CASSVAHSGGSTEAFF. In DNA, the CDR3 is TGTGCCAGCAGCGTAGCCCACTCAGGGGGCTCCACTGAAGCTTTCTTT. The chain recombines TRBV9 with TRBJ1-1, with 8 bases identical to TRBD1. Germline loops: CDR1 SGDLS, CDR2 YYNGEE. The CDR3 runs to 16 residues. V shed 0 bases, J shed 4 bases, and the junction held 8 bases outside the gene matches.

The chain links TRBV11-2 to TRBJ2-3; 8 bases are shared with TRBD1. Trimming cost V 1 base and J 4 bases; bases outside gene matches: 7. The CDR3 totals 16 residues. CDR1 is SGHAT and CDR2 is FQNNGV in the germline V gene. The CDR3 DNA is TGTGCCAGCAGCTTAGCTCCAGGGGGCTACCCAGATACGCAGTATTTT. It translates to CASSLAPGGYPDTQYF.

This clone has a handful of counts. The gene calls are TRBV28 and TRBJ2-7, with D tentatively TRBD1 (6 bases). This CDR3 contains 15 residues. The V end was cut by 4 bases, the J end by 1 base, with 14 bases between. CDR1 is MDHEN and CDR2 is SYDVKM in the germline V gene. The CDR3 region is CASSSFGDTSYEQYF. The CDR3 coding sequence is TGTGCCAGCAGTTCCTTTGGGGACACTTCCTACGAGCAGTACTTC.

This chain links TRBV15 with TRBJ1-1; D gene uncertain. V was clipped by 1 base and J by 4 bases, with 13 bases between them. Germline CDR1 is LNHNV and CDR2 is YYDKDF (reference sequence). This CDR3 comprises 15 residues. CDR3 coding DNA: TGTGCCACCAGCAGAGGGTCCTCAGAGGGCACTGAAGCTTTCTTT. Its protein is CATSRGSSEGTEAFF. The full variable domain, in which reference TRBV15 and TRBJ1-1 provide the parts outside the CDR3, is DAMVIQNPRYQVTQFGKPVTLSCSQTLNHNVMYWYQQKSSQAPKLLFHYYDKDFNNEADTPDNFQSRRPNTSFCFLDIRSPGLGDTAMYLCATSRGSSEGTEAFFGQGTRLTVV.

The chain recombines TRBV29-1 with TRBJ2-2; TRBD1 matches 7 bases. Trimming cost V 6 bases and J 3 bases; bases outside gene matches: 7. Per germline, CDR1 SQVTM and CDR2 ANQGSEA. CDR3 length: 14 residues. CDR3 residues: CSVARDRDTGELFF. In DNA, the CDR3 is TGCAGCGTCGCCCGGGACAGAGACACCGGGGAGCTGTTTTTT.

The rearrangement joins TRBV6-1 to TRBJ2-2; TRBD1 matches at 10 bases. Trimming cost V 6 bases and J 5 bases; bases outside gene matches: 6. This CDR3 spans 15 amino acids. CDR1 and CDR2 from the germline V gene are MNHNS and SASEGT. The CDR3 spells CASRETGGVTGELFF. The CDR3 DNA sequence: TGTGCCAGCAGGGAGACAGGGGGCGTAACCGGGGAGCTGTTTTTT.

The V and J genes are TRBV7-9 and TRBJ1-2, with TRBD1 matching over 8 bases. Trimming cost V 1 base and J 3 bases; bases outside gene matches: 4. The CDR3 has 15 amino acids. Germline-derived CDR1 and CDR2 are SEHNR and FQNEAQ (reference sequence). The CDR3 is CASSLGQGIDYGYTF. The CDR3 coding sequence is TGTGCCAGCAGCTTAGGACAGGGGATTGACTATGGCTACACCTTC.

This sequence joins TRBV5-1 and TRBJ1-2; unclear D gene. Trimming shortened V by 0 bases and J by 6 bases, and 6 bases separated the two germline ends. CDR3 size: 12 residues. Germline CDR1 reads SGHRS; CDR2 reads YFSETQ. The CDR3 sequence: CASSLDGHGYTF. CDR3 DNA sequence: TGCGCCAGCAGCTTGGACGGTCATGGCTACACCTTC.

The chain uses TRBV5-4 and TRBJ2-2; D gene unclear. V dropped 0 bases and J dropped 0 bases, with 6 bases sitting between them. The CDR3 sequence is 15 residues long. CDR1 and CDR2 (germline): SGHNT, YYREEE (reference sequence). The CDR3 coding sequence is TGTGCCAGCAGCTTGGGCAGATCGAACACCGGGGAGCTGTTTTTT. Translating gives CASSLGRSNTGELFF.

This clone showed up just once. At one end, the junction sequence differs from germline, possibly due to a read error. The CDR3 loop is CASSLALYNEQFF. As DNA, the CDR3 is TGTGCTAGCAGCTTAGCGTTATACAATGAGCAGTTCTTC. The chain links TRBV7-7 to TRBJ2-1; D is possibly TRBD2 (5 bases). The CDR3 loop spans 13 amino acids. Per germline, CDR1 SSHAT and CDR2 FNYEAQ (reference sequence). Full variable domain (remainder filled in from reference TRBV7-7 and TRBJ2-1): GAGVSQSPRYKVTKRGQDVTLRCDPISSHATLYWYQQALGQGPEFLTYFNYEAQPDKSGLPSDRFSAERPEGSISTLTIQRTEQRDSAMYRCASSLALYNEQFFGPGTRLTVL.

As to this clone: Other nucleotide sequences in the sample specify the same CDR3. The chain carries TRBV28 and TRBJ1-2; 8 bases match TRBD1. Unmatched junction bases numbered 4, after V lost 6 bases and J lost 4 bases. The CDR3 is 13 residues long. Germline CDR1 MDHEN, CDR2 SYDVKM. CDR3 loop: CASSSGQGYGYTF. The CDR3 bases are TGTGCCAGCAGCTCCGGACAGGGCTATGGCTACACCTTC.

The rearrangement links TRBV5-6 to TRBJ1-4, with D tentatively TRBD1 (6 bases). The CDR3 contains 15 residues. The germline gives CDR1 SGHDT, CDR2 YYEEEE. With 0 bases removed from V and 3 bases from J, the gap between germline ends came to 9 bases. This CDR3 is CASSLATGANEKLFF. The CDR3, as DNA: TGTGCCAGCAGCTTGGCGACAGGCGCTAATGAAAAACTGTTTTTT.

The chain has TRBV28 and TRBJ1-4; 7 positions agree with TRBD1. CDR3 length: 14 residues. Germline CDR1 and CDR2: MDHEN and SYDVKM. V lost 1 base to trimming and J lost 6 bases; unmatched junction nucleotides: 2. The CDR3 DNA reads TGTGCCAGCAGTTTATCGCAGGGGGATGAAAAACTGTTTTTT. This encodes CASSLSQGDEKLFF.

The table lists this clone with a count of one. J is TRBJ1-2 and V is TRBV7-9; D gene ambiguous. V lost 5 bases and J 7 bases, leaving 17 bases between the germline ends. Germline V gives CDR1 SEHNR, CDR2 FQNEAQ (reference sequence). The CDR3 covers 14 residues. CDR3 nucleotides: TGTGCCAGCAGCCAGGACGGGAGCCCCGGTGGCTACACCTTC. It encodes CASSQDGSPGGYTF.

The chain links TRBV5-5 to TRBJ2-1; 9 bases match TRBD2. CDR1 and CDR2 (germline): SGHKS, YYEKEE (reference sequence). With 4 bases clipped from V and 10 bases from J, the junction kept 18 bases outside the gene matches. CDR3 length: 17 amino acids. CDR3 bases: TGTGCCAGCAGCCCCCATCAGGGGGGGAGCGGGGGGTCGGAGCAGTTCTTC. It specifies CASSPHQGGSGGSEQFF.

CDR3 loop: CASSLRSGREETQYF. The DNA for the CDR3 is TGCGCCAGCAGCTTGCGAAGCGGGAGGGAAGAGACCCAGTACTTC. The chain is built from TRBV5-1 and TRBJ2-5; 10 bases are a match to TRBD2. From germline, CDR1 is SGHRS and CDR2 YFSETQ. Trimming took 1 base from V and 3 from J; bases not matched to a gene: 3. The CDR3 covers 15 residues.

This clone was seen only once. The V call is TRBV9, the J call TRBJ1-2; 8 nucleotides match TRBD1. The CDR3 sequence is 14 residues long. The germline V gene encodes CDR1 SGDLS and CDR2 YYNGEE. Germline trimming cut 0 bases from V and 7 bases from J; bases unmatched to any gene: 5. The CDR3 sequence: CASSVEETGVGYTF. CDR3 DNA: TGTGCCAGCAGCGTAGAGGAGACAGGGGTTGGCTACACCTTC.

V and J are TRBV12-2 and TRBJ1-5. TRBV12-2 is reported as a pseudogene. The length of the CDR3 is 15 residues. The CDR3 reads CASHLRGPCNQPQHF. Written as DNA, the CDR3 is TGTGCAAGTCACCTAAGAGGGCCCTGCAATCAGCCCCAGCATTTT.

In its sample, this clone was seen once. The rearrangement uses TRBV5-1 and TRBJ2-5; 10 bases align to TRBD1. V shed 6 bases, J shed 4 bases, and the junction held 6 bases outside the gene matches. This CDR3 has 14 residues. Germline V gene lookup returns CDR1 SGHRS and CDR2 YFSETQ. The CDR3 region is CASTRDRGGETQYF. The CDR3 region has the DNA TGCGCCAGCACCCGGGACAGGGGAGGAGAGACCCAGTACTTC.

The V gene is TRBV7-8, the J gene TRBJ1-4, with D unresolved. Germline V gives CDR1 SGHVS, CDR2 FQNEAQ. Trimming stripped 5 bases from V and 16 bases from J, with 20 bases between. The CDR3 is 13 amino acids. Here the CDR3 reads CASSPQEGQSTFF. CDR3 coding DNA: TGTGCCAGCAGCCCCCAAGAGGGCCAATCTACGTTTTTT.

The rearrangement joins TRBV18 to TRBJ1-2; D is possibly TRBD1 (5 bases). Germline lookup yields CDR1 KGHSH and CDR2 LQKENI. V was clipped by 0 bases and J by 8 bases, with 16 bases between them. The CDR3 length is 15 residues. CDR3 nucleotide sequence: TGTGCCAGCTCACCACCGCAGGGCGGGATCGGCGGCTACACCTTC. It codes for CASSPPQGGIGGYTF.

The chain recombines TRBV5-1 with TRBJ2-7; 14 nucleotides line up with TRBD2. Unmatched junction bases numbered 6, after V lost 4 bases and J lost 6 bases. The CDR3 spans 15 residues. CDR1 and CDR2 (germline): SGHRS, YFSETQ. The CDR3 sequence: CASSPGTSGSTEQYF. The DNA for the CDR3 is TGCGCCAGCAGCCCTGGGACTAGCGGGAGCACCGAGCAGTACTTC.

The chain has TRBV5-6 and TRBJ2-7; the D gene is possibly TRBD2 (7 bases). The V end was cut by 0 bases, the J end by 2 bases, with 9 bases between. Germline assignment: CDR1 SGHDT and CDR2 YYEEEE. The CDR3 has 14 residues. The CDR3 DNA sequence: TGTGCCAGCAGCTTGGGGGGGGGCACCTACGAGCAGTACTTC. Amino acids: CASSLGGGTYEQYF.

The rearrangement joins TRBV5-4 to TRBJ1-3; no clear D. The CDR3 is 16 amino acids. Looked up from germline, CDR1 is SGHNT and CDR2 is YYREEE (reference sequence). Between the trimmed V and J ends, which lost 0 bases and 2 bases, there was a span of 12 bases. The CDR3 region has the DNA TGTGCCAGCAGCTTGGCCCCGGGGAGGACTGGAAACACCATATATTTT. Its protein product is CASSLAPGRTGNTIYF.